This TCR beta chain stems from a study of blood T cell repertoires in COVID-19. Study background: The United States, Italy and Spain supplied acute and convalescent COVID-19 samples. Sources were T cells, B-cell-depleted T cells, or PBMCs; the material itself was cDNA or gDNA.

The CDR3 length is 13 residues. With 5 bases clipped from V and 4 bases from J, the junction kept 4 bases outside the gene matches. The authors' processing: Reference gene primer amplification yielded estimated nucleated cell counts. Data came from immunoSEQ multiplex PCR; TCRdb stores just in-frame clones and leaves some out. The V and J calls and clone size come from that table; D and trimming were worked out from the DNA. The sample holds about 230,000 clones, more than 65% seen once. V gene TRBV12-3 or TRBV12-4 combines with J gene TRBJ1-2, with TRBD1 matching 7 bases. The receptor was isolated from a woman aged 40 to 50 who had recovered from COVID-19. Sequenced: peripheral blood. The CDR3 region has the DNA TGTGCCAGCAGTCTTGGACAGGTCTATGGCTACACCTTC. Translation gives CASSLGQVYGYTF.